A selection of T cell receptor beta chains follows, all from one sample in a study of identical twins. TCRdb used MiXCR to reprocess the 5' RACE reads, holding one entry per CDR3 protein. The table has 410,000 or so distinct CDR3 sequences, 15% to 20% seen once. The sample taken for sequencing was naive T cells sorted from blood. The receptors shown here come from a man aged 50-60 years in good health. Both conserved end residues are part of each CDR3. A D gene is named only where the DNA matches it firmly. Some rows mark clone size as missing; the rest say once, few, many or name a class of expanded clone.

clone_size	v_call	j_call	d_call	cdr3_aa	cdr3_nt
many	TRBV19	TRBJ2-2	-	CASSIRGAINTGELFF	TGTGCCAGTAGTATACGGGGGGCGATAAACACCGGGGAGCTGTTTTTT
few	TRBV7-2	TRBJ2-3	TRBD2	CASSLVREMQYF	TGTGCCAGCAGCTTAGTGCGGGAGATGCAGTATTTT
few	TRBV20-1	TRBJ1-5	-	CSGTGTSDQPQHF	TGCAGTGGTACCGGGACATCAGATCAGCCCCAGCATTTT
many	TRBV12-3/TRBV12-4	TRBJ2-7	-	CASSLIGGYSYEQYF	TGTGCCAGCAGTTTAATAGGAGGGTACTCCTACGAGCAGTACTTC
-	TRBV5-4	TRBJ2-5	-	CASSFKVQETQYF	TGTGCCAGCAGCTTTAAGGTCCAAGAGACCCAGTACTTC
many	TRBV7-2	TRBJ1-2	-	CASSPVGALNYGYTF	TGTGCCAGCAGCCCCGTTGGGGCCCTTAACTATGGCTACACCTTC
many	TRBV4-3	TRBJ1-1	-	CASSQVGGNTEAFF	TGCGCCAGCAGCCAAGTTGGGGGTAACACTGAAGCTTTCTTT
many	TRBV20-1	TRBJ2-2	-	CSARSDSPNTGELFF	TGCAGTGCTAGGTCGGACAGCCCGAACACCGGGGAGCTGTTTTTT
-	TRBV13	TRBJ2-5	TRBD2	CASSSGGLAGETQYF	TGTGCCAGCAGCTCGGGGGGACTAGCGGGAGAGACCCAGTACTTC
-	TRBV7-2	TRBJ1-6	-	CASSSRQFGSPLHF	TGTGCCAGCAGCTCCCGACAGTTTGGTTCACCCCTCCACTTT
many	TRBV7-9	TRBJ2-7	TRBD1	CASSNRQGPSYEQYF	TGTGCCAGCAGCAACCGACAGGGGCCCTCCTACGAGCAGTACTTC
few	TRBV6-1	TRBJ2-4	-	CASSPPGGPLAKNIQYF	TGTGCCAGCAGTCCCCCGGGCGGGCCACTAGCCAAAAACATTCAGTACTTC
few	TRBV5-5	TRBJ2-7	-	CASSLVQGEQYF	TGTGCCAGCAGCTTGGTACAGGGCGAGCAGTACTTC
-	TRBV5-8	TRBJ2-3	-	CASSFVRGPQYF	TGTGCCAGCAGCTTTGTCCGGGGGCCGCAGTATTTT
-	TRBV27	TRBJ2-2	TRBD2	CASSLIGTSGPNTGELFF	TGTGCCAGCAGTTTAATCGGGACTAGCGGACCGAACACCGGGGAGCTGTTTTTT